This note documents a single T cell receptor (beta chain) sequence. What it binds is not known. The CDR3 spans 16 residues. Trimming pared 3 bases from V and 9 bases from J, leaving 24 bases between. The data belong to a study of T cell responses to AZD1222 COVID-19 vaccine. Findings and limits, study-wide: A mostly white British donor set with more females was recruited, and clonal diversity was possibly underestimated. Vaccine-associated CD4 TCRs spanned spike, dominant at 160-218 and 743-854. A rise in Spike-specific TCR breadth and depth followed two AZD1222 doses.

The repertoire was sequenced with immunoSEQ multiplex PCR; TCRdb's copy has only in-frame clones and lacks some. The table has around 100,000 clones, 93% seen once. The source is an adult in good health. This specimen consisted of peripheral blood, obtained on day 0 of AZD1222 vaccination. The V call is TRBV23-1, the J call TRBJ2-7; D possibly uses TRBD1 or TRBD2 (5 bases each). TRBV23-1 is an ORF; its function is uncertain. The CDR3 region has the DNA TGCGCCAGCAGTCAGTTCCGGGACGGAAGGTCAATGGCGCAGTACTTC. This encodes CASSQFRDGRSMAQYF.